This TCR beta chain was sequenced during a study of cytomegalovirus exposure and HLA in healthy donors. Study context: Ancestry clustering placed roughly 86% of under 450 genotyped donors in the Caucasian-associated cluster.

Study findings and constraints: As a later analysis revealed, the rate of TCR association differed by HLA locus, with DRB1 most and HLA-C fewest. A few CMV-associated chains were confirmed in vitro to be specific for CMV antigens.

PCR amplification relied on 60 Vbeta primers (plus 13 Jbeta primers). The table came from immunoSEQ multiplex PCR; TCRdb's copy has only in-frame clones and leaves some out. Found here are about 120,000 clones, 80% of them singletons; the top ten hold about 10%. Worth noting for this clone: Its antigen is currently unknown.

The CDR3 totals 15 residues. Germline CDR1 is LNHDA and CDR2 is SQIVND (reference sequence). V lost 4 bases to trimming and J lost 6 bases, with 18 bases between them. Sequenced material: PBMCs. The chain carries TRBV19 and TRBJ2-5; D perhaps matches TRBD1 (6 bases). The TCR was taken from a female donor in good health and CMV-seropositive. In DNA form, the CDR3 reads TGTGCCAGTAGTAAAGCCTTCGACAGGATAAAGACCCAGTACTTC. Translation: CASSKAFDRIKTQYF.